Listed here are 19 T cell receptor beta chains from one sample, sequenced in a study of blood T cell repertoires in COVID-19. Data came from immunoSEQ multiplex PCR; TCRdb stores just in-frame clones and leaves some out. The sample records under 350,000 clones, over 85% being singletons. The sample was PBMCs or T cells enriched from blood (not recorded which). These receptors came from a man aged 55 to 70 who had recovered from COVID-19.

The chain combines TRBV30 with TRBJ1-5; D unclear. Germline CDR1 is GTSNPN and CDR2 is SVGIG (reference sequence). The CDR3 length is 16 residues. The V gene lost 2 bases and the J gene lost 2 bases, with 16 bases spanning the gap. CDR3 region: CAWSKGGRTGNQPQHF. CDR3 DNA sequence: TGTGCCTGGAGTAAGGGCGGGCGAACGGGCAATCAGCCCCAGCATTTT.

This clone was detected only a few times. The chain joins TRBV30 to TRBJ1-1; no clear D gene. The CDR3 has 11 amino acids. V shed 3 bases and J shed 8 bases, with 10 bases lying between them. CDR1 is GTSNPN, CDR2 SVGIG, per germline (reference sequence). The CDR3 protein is CAWSEETEAFF. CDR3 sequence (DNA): TGTGCCTGGAGCGAAGAGACAGAAGCTTTCTTT.

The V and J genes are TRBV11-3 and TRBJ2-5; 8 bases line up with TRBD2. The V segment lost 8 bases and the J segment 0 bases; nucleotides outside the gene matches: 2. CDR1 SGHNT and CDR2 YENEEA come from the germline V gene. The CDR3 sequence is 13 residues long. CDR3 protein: CASGSGNQETQYF. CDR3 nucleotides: TGTGCCAGCGGTAGCGGGAACCAAGAGACCCAGTACTTC. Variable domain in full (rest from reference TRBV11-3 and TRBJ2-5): EAGVVQSPRYKIIEKKQPVAFWCNPISGHNTLYWYLQNLGQGPELLIRYENEEAVDDSQLPKDRFSAERLKGVDSTLKIQPAELGDSAVYLCASGSGNQETQYFGPGTRLLVL.

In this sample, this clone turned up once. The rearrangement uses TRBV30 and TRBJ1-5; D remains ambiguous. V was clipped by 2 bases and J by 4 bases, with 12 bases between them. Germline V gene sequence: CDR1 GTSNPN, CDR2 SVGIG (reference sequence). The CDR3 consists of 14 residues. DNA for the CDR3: TGTGCCTGGAGTACTCAATCCCCAAATCAGCCCCAGCATTTT. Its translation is CAWSTQSPNQPQHF.

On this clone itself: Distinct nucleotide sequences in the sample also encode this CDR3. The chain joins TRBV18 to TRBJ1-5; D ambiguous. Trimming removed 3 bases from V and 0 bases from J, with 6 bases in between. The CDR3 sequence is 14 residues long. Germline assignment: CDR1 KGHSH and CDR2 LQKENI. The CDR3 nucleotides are TGTGCCAGCTCACCCGGGAATAGCAATCAGCCCCAGCATTTT. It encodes CASSPGNSNQPQHF.

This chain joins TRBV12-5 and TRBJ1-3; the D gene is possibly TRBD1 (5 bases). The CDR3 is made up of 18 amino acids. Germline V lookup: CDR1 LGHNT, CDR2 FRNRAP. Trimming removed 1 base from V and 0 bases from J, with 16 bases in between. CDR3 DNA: TGTGCTAGTGGTTTGGCCACTCATCGGGGGAGCTCTGGAAACACCATATATTTT. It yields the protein CASGLATHRGSSGNTIYF.

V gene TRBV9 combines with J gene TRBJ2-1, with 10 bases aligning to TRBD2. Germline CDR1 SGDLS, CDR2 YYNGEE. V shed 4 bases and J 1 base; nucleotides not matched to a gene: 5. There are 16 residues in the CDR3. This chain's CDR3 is CASSIYSGGSYNEQFF. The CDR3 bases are TGTGCCAGCAGCATCTATAGCGGGGGGTCCTACAATGAGCAGTTCTTC.

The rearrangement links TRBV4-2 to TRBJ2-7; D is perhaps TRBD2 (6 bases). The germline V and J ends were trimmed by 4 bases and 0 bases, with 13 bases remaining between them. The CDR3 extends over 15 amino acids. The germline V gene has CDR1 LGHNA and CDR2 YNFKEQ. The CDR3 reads CASSPVGGNSYEQYF. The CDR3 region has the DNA TGTGCCAGCAGCCCGGTTGGGGGGAACTCCTACGAGCAGTACTTC.

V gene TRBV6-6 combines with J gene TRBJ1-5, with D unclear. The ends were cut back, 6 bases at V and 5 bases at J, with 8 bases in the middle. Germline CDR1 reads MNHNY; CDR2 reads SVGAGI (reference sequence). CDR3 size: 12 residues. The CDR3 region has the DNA TGTGCCAGCAGGAACGGGGATCAGCCCCAGCATTTT. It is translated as CASRNGDQPQHF.

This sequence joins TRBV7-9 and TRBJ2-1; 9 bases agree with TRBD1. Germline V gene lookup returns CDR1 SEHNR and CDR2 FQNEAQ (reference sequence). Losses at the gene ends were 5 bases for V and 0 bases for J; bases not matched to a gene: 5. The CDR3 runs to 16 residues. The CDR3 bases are TGTGCCAGCAGCACCGACAGGGGGAACTCCTACAATGAGCAGTTCTTC. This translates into CASSTDRGNSYNEQFF.

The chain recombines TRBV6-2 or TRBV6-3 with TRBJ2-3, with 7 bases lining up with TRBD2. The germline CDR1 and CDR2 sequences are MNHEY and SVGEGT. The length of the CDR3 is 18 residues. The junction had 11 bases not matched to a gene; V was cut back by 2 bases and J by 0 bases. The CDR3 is CASSYGFLRGRSTDTQYF. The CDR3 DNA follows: TGTGCCAGCAGTTACGGTTTTCTGCGGGGGAGGAGCACAGATACGCAGTATTTT.

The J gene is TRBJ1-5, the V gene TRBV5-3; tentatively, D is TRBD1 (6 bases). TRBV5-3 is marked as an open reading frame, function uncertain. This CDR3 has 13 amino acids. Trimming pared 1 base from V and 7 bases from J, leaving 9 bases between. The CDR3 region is CARSLTGQQPQHF. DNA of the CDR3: TGTGCCAGAAGCTTGACAGGGCAACAGCCCCAGCATTTT.

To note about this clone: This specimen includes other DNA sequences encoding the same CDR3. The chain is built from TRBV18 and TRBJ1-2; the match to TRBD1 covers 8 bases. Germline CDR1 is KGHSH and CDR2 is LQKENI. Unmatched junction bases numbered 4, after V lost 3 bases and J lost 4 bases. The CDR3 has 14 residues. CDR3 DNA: TGTGCCAGCTCACCCTCAGGGGGCAGCTATGGCTACACCTTC. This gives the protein CASSPSGGSYGYTF.

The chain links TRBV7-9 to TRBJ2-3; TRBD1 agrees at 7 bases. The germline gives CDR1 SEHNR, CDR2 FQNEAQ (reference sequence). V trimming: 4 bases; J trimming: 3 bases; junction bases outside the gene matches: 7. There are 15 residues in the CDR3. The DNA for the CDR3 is TGTGCCAGCAGCTCACCAAACAGGGGAACAGATACGCAGTATTTT. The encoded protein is CASSSPNRGTDTQYF.

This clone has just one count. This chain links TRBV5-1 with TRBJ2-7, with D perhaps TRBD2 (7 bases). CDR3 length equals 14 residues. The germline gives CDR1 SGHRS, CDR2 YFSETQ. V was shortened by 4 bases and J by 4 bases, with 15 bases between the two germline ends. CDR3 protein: CASSVGGAAYEQYF. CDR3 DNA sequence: TGCGCCAGCAGCGTAGGGGGGGCAGCTTACGAGCAGTACTTC.

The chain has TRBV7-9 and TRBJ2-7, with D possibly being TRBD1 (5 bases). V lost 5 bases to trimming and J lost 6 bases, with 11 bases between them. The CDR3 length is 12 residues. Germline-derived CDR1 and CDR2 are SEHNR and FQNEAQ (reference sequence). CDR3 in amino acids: CASSTQGREQYF. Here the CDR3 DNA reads TGTGCCAGCAGCACCCAGGGTCGCGAGCAGTACTTC.

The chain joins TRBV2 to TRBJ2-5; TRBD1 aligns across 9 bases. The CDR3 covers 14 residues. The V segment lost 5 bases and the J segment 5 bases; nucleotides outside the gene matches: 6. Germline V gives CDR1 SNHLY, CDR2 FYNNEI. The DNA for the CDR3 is TGTGCCAGCAGTCCGGGACAGGGACGTGAGACCCAGTACTTC. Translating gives CASSPGQGRETQYF.

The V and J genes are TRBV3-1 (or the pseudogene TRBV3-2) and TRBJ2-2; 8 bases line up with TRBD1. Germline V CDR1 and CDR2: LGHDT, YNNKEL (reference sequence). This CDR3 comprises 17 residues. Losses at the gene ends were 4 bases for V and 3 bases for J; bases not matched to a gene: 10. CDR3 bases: TGTGCCAGCAGCCCAGGGGACAGGAGTCCGGACACCGGGGAGCTGTTTTTT. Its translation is CASSPGDRSPDTGELFF.

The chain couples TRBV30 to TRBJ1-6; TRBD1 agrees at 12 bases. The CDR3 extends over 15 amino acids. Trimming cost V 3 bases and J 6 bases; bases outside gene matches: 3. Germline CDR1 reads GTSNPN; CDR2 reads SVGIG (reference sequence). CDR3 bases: TGTGCCTGGAGGGGACAGGGGGCTTTTAATTCACCCCTCCACTTT. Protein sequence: CAWRGQGAFNSPLHF.